This is a list of T cell receptor beta chains from one sample in a study of response to subunit inactivated influenza vaccine. TCRdb passed the RT-PCR reads through MiXCR, listing each CDR3 protein once. The profile covers a few hundred thousand distinct CDR3 sequences, with 13% to 15% appearing a single time and 11% taken by the ten largest. The material sequenced was PBMCs from blood, taken about 11 days after vaccination. Source of these receptors: a middle-aged man who received an inactivated influenza vaccine. Both conserved end residues are part of each CDR3. The D gene is left open where the match is weak. A row's size may be missing; if present it is once, few, many or a size class.

v_call	d_call	j_call	clone_size	cdr3_aa	cdr3_nt
TRBV4-2	.	TRBJ1-1	many	CASSQGGGDVPRAFF	TGTGCCAGCAGCCAAGGGGGCGGGGACGTACCGAGGGCTTTCTTT
TRBV30	TRBD2	TRBJ2-2	few	CAWTGTIRTGELFF	TGTGCCTGGACCGGGACTATTAGGACCGGGGAGCTGTTTTTT
TRBV7-2	.	TRBJ2-6	many	CASSLVGSSGANVLTF	TGTGCCAGCAGCTTAGTAGGGTCCTCTGGGGCCAACGTCCTGACTTTC
TRBV20-1	.	TRBJ2-5	.	CSARFAQETQYF	TGCAGTGCTAGATTCGCCCAAGAGACCCAGTACTTC
TRBV4-3	.	TRBJ1-1	.	CASSQDLSPTGNTEAFF	TGCGCCAGCAGCCAAGATCTCTCCCCGACAGGGAACACTGAAGCTTTCTTT
TRBV20-1	.	TRBJ1-6	many	CSAMDGENSPLHF	TGCAGTGCCATGGACGGAGAGAATTCACCCCTCCACTTT
TRBV20-1	.	TRBJ1-1	many	CSAYPGLGKTEAFF	TGCAGTGCTTATCCGGGACTTGGGAAAACTGAAGCTTTCTTT
TRBV4-3	.	TRBJ1-6	few	CASSQDRGSPLHF	TGCGCCAGCAGCCAAGATCGTGGATCACCCCTCCACTTT
TRBV7-8	.	TRBJ2-5	.	CASRIRVGETQYF	TGTGCCAGCAGGATCAGGGTGGGCGAGACCCAGTACTTC
TRBV20-1	TRBD2	TRBJ2-3	.	CSASGTSGATDTQYF	TGCAGTGCTTCAGGGACTAGCGGGGCCACAGATACGCAGTATTTT
TRBV20-1	.	TRBJ2-1	.	CSARRNEQFF	TGCAGTGCCCGGAGGAATGAGCAGTTCTTC
TRBV5-1	.	TRBJ2-7	few	CASSLFGHEQYF	TGCGCCAGCAGCTTGTTTGGTCACGAGCAGTACTTC
TRBV30	TRBD1	TRBJ2-1	few	CAWRPGTGNSYNEQFF	TGTGCCTGGCGTCCCGGGACAGGGAACTCCTACAATGAGCAGTTCTTC
TRBV20-1	.	TRBJ2-4	few	CSARDLQEPLAKNIQYF	TGCAGTGCTAGAGATCTCCAGGAGCCCCTAGCCAAAAACATTCAGTACTTC
TRBV14	TRBD2	TRBJ2-1	.	CASSHLGGSMVEQFF	TGTGCCAGCAGCCACCTCGGCGGGAGTATGGTTGAGCAGTTCTTC
TRBV6-1	TRBD1	TRBJ2-4	once	CASSPLLGTVKNIQYF	TGTGCCAGCAGTCCGCTATTGGGGACAGTCAAAAACATTCAGTACTTC
TRBV7-2	.	TRBJ2-6	few	CASIPPSGANVLTF	TGTGCCAGCATTCCCCCATCTGGGGCCAACGTCCTGACTTTC
TRBV25-1	TRBD2	TRBJ2-1	few	CASSGPPWTSGRVEQFF	TGTGCCAGCAGTGGCCCTCCCTGGACTAGCGGGAGAGTTGAGCAGTTCTTC
TRBV6-1	TRBD2	TRBJ2-7	.	CASSKLADPYEQYF	TGTGCCAGCAGTAAACTAGCGGATCCCTACGAGCAGTACTTC
TRBV12-3/TRBV12-4	TRBD1	TRBJ2-7	.	CASTMSLTGGSYEQYF	TGTGCCAGCACCATGTCCCTGACAGGGGGCTCCTACGAGCAGTACTTC
TRBV20-1	TRBD2	TRBJ2-7	.	CSASISSGSAYEQYF	TGCAGTGCTAGTATCTCTAGCGGGAGTGCCTACGAGCAGTACTTC
TRBV20-1	.	TRBJ1-3	.	CSALNRGNTIYF	TGCAGTGCTCTTAATCGCGGAAACACCATATATTTT
TRBV29-1	TRBD2	TRBJ2-7	.	CSVLGLAGNFYEQYF	TGCAGCGTTTTGGGACTAGCGGGAAATTTCTACGAGCAGTACTTC
TRBV3-1	.	TRBJ2-7	.	CASSKLSYEQYF	TGTGCCAGCAGCAAACTCTCCTACGAGCAGTACTTC
TRBV7-2	.	TRBJ2-5	.	CASSLVAGAPYQETQYF	TGTGCCAGCAGCTTAGTTGCGGGGGCACCGTACCAAGAGACCCAGTACTTC
TRBV24-1	.	TRBJ2-1	.	CATSDFRQGDNEQFF	TGTGCCACCAGTGATTTTCGGCAGGGTGACAATGAGCAGTTCTTC
TRBV4-3	.	TRBJ2-1	few	CASSQDLLGKDLRDEQFF	TGCGCCAGCAGCCAAGATCTACTGGGGAAGGACTTGAGAGATGAGCAGTTCTTC
TRBV3-1	.	TRBJ2-3	few	CASSPPGVSHTDTQYF	TGTGCCAGCAGCCCGCCAGGGGTGTCCCACACAGATACGCAGTATTTT
TRBV28	.	TRBJ1-5	few	CASSFPGASNQPQHF	TGTGCCAGCAGTTTTCCGGGGGCCAGCAATCAGCCCCAGCATTTT